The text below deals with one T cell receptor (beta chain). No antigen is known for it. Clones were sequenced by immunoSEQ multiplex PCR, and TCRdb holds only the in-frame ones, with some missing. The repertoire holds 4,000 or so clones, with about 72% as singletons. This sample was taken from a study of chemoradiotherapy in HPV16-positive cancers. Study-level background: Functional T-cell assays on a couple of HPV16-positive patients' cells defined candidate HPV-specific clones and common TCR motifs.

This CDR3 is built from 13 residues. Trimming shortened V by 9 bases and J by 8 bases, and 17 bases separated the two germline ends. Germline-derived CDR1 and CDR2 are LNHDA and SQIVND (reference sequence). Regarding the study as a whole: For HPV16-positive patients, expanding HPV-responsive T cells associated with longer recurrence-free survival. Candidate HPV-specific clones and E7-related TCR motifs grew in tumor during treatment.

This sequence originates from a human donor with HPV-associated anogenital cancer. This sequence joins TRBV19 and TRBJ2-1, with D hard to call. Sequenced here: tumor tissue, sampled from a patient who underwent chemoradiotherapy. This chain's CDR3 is CASHDWSRDEQFF. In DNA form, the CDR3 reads TGTGCCAGCCATGACTGGTCTAGGGATGAGCAGTTCTTC. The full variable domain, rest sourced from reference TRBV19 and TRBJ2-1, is DGGITQSPKYLFRKEGQNVTLSCEQNLNHDAMYWYRQDPGQGLRLIYYSQIVNDFQKGDIAEGYSVSREKKESFPLTVTSAQKNPTAFYLCASHDWSRDEQFFGPGTRLTVL.